These 12 T cell receptor beta chains came from one sample sequenced in a study of T cell responses to AZD1222 COVID-19 vaccine. Measured with immunoSEQ multiplex PCR; TCRdb has only the in-frame clones, and not every one. The sample holds 80,000 to 85,000 clones, approximately 90% seen once. The specimen was peripheral blood, collected 28 days after the second AZD1222 dose. The receptors derive from an adult who received the AZD1222 COVID-19 vaccine.

The chain recombines TRBV30 with TRBJ1-3, with a tentative D call TRBD1 (6 bases). Trimming left V 2 bases short and J 5 bases short, with 13 bases between. Germline V gene sequence: CDR1 GTSNPN, CDR2 SVGIG (reference sequence). The CDR3 totals 14 residues. The CDR3, as DNA: TGTGCCTGGAGTCCGGGACATCGAAGAAACACCATATATTTT. Residues: CAWSPGHRRNTIYF.

V gene TRBV27 combines with J gene TRBJ1-5; D is perhaps TRBD1 (6 bases). The V end was cut by 6 bases, the J end by 7 bases, with 13 bases between. Germline values: CDR1 MNHEY, CDR2 SMNVEV (reference sequence). The CDR3 totals 13 residues. This CDR3 is CASRQGRGQPQHF. The CDR3 DNA is TGTGCCAGCAGACAGGGAAGAGGACAGCCCCAGCATTTT.

V is TRBV28 and J is TRBJ1-5, with D possibly TRBD1 on 6 matching bases. This CDR3 comprises 15 residues. The germline V gene has CDR1 MDHEN and CDR2 SYDVKM. Trimming pared 6 bases from V and 3 bases from J, leaving 15 bases between. CDR3 coding DNA: TGTGCCAGCAGATCTGGACAGTTCTACAATCAGCCCCAGCATTTT. This sequence encodes CASRSGQFYNQPQHF.

This clone was observed a few times. CDR3 sequence reads: CASSQTWLSTDTQYF. CDR3 bases: TGTGCCAGCAGCCAAACGTGGCTCTCTACAGATACGCAGTATTTT. V is TRBV4-2 and J is TRBJ2-3; D not resolved. Germline V gene data show CDR1 as LGHNA and CDR2 as YNFKEQ. CDR3 length: 15 amino acids. Trimming took off 2 bases at V and 3 bases at J, with 12 bases between the two ends.

V and J are TRBV10-3 and TRBJ1-3; D unclear. From germline, CDR1 is ENHRY and CDR2 SYGVKD. The CDR3 runs to 13 residues. Trimming cost V 9 bases and J 2 bases, with 11 bases left between them. CDR3 in DNA: TGTGCCATGCTCGACGAGGCTGGAAACACCATATATTTT. This sequence encodes CAMLDEAGNTIYF.

The rearrangement links TRBV24-1 to TRBJ2-1; D possibly corresponds to TRBD1 (7 bases). Germline-derived CDR1 and CDR2 are KGHDR and SFDVKD. V lost 10 bases to trimming and J lost 7 bases, with 25 bases between them. The CDR3 has 16 residues. The CDR3 protein is CATTGERNRERNEQFF. The CDR3 coding sequence is TGTGCCACTACAGGGGAAAGGAATCGGGAGAGAAATGAGCAGTTCTTC.

V is TRBV5-1 and J is TRBJ1-2, with 10 positions matching TRBD1. Germline V lookup: CDR1 SGHRS, CDR2 YFSETQ. The CDR3 contains 15 residues. The V gene end was trimmed by 0 bases and the J gene end by 8 bases; junction bases not matched to a gene: 7. CDR3 nucleotides: TGCGCCAGCAGCTTGGATCGGACAGGGGGTCGAGGCTACACCTTC. It is translated as CASSLDRTGGRGYTF.

The chain employs TRBV30 and TRBJ1-1, with 11 positions matching TRBD1. Germline V CDR1 and CDR2: GTSNPN, SVGIG (reference sequence). The CDR3 contains 15 residues. With V trimmed by 3 bases and J by 1 base, 4 bases remained unmatched. CDR3 DNA sequence: TGTGCCTGGAGCGGACAGGGGGCGGCGAACACTGAAGCTTTCTTT. Amino acids: CAWSGQGAANTEAFF.

The chain couples TRBV5-1 to TRBJ1-2; the match to TRBD1 covers 8 bases. The germline V gene encodes CDR1 SGHRS and CDR2 YFSETQ. The CDR3 covers 14 residues. The trim removed 4 bases at V and 5 bases at J, leaving 7 bases unmatched. This CDR3 is CASSHPGQVYGYTF. In nucleotides, the CDR3 is TGCGCCAGCAGCCACCCGGGACAGGTATATGGCTACACCTTC.

The rearrangement joins TRBV7-3 to TRBJ2-7; the D is unclear. V was cut by 5 bases and J by 0 bases, with 8 bases left in between. Germline V gives CDR1 SGHTA, CDR2 FQGTGA. The CDR3 has 13 amino acids. The CDR3 coding sequence is TGTGCCAGCAGCCCCGGACCCTCCTACGAGCAGTACTTC. Its protein product is CASSPGPSYEQYF.

In the case of this clone: Likely a read error: the CDR3 ends without its conserved phenylalanine or tryptophan. The DNA is omitted, as the CDR3 cannot be located on it reliably, and the CDR3 follows TCRdb's listing. The rearrangement uses TRBV11-2 and TRBJ2-7. 12 amino acids form the CDR3, both terminal residues included. Germline-derived CDR1 and CDR2 are SGHAT and FQNNGV. The CDR3 sequence: CASSSPGPSFSI.

The chain combines TRBV6-2 or TRBV6-3 with TRBJ2-1; possible D gene TRBD2, 6 bases. Germline V gives CDR1 MNHEY, CDR2 SVGEGT. Trimming left V 5 bases short and J 6 bases short, with 11 bases between. The CDR3 runs 13 residues. The CDR3 DNA sequence: TGTGCCAGCAGTATACGGACTACCAATGAGCAGTTCTTC. Its protein product is CASSIRTTNEQFF.